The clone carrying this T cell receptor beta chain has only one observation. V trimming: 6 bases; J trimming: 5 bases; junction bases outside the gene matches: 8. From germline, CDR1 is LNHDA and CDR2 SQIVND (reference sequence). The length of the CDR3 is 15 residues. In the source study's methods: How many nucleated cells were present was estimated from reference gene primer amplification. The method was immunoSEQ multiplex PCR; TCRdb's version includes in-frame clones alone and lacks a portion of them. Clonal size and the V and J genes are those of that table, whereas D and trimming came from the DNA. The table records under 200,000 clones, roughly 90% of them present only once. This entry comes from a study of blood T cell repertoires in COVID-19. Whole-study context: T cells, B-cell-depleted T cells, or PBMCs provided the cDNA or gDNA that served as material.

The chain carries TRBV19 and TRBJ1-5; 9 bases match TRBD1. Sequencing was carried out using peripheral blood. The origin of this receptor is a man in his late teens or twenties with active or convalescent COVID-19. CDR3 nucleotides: TGTGCCAGTAGGGACAGGGGCCGGGGACATCAGCCCCAGCATTTT. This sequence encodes CASRDRGRGHQPQHF. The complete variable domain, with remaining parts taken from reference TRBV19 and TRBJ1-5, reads DGGITQSPKYLFRKEGQNVTLSCEQNLNHDAMYWYRQDPGQGLRLIYYSQIVNDFQKGDIAEGYSVSREKKESFPLTVTSAQKNPTAFYLCASRDRGRGHQPQHFGDGTRLSIL.